These 19 T cell receptor beta chains came from one sample sequenced in a study of brain T cells in children with intractable seizures. Time point of the sample: blood from clinic visit 5 months post-surgery; TSC patient then seizure free. The method was immunoSEQ multiplex PCR; TCRdb's version includes in-frame clones alone and lacks a portion of them. Altogether under 400,000 clones are present, over 85% being singletons, with the ten largest covering 4.5% to 7%. Sequencing was performed on peripheral blood, taken 5 to 6 months after surgery. The origin of the receptors is a boy less than two years old with tuberous sclerosis and intractable seizures.

This chain links TRBV5-1 with TRBJ1-2; D not resolved. The CDR3 has 14 amino acids. Germline CDR1 SGHRS, CDR2 YFSETQ. The V gene lost 0 bases and the J gene lost 2 bases, with 8 bases spanning the gap. CDR3 sequence (DNA): TGCGCCAGCAGCTTGGAGGCAGGCAACTATGGCTACACCTTC. This translates into CASSLEAGNYGYTF.

This chain's CDR3 is CAWRIKSARNTEAFF. The CDR3, as DNA: TGTGCCTGGAGGATCAAATCGGCACGAAACACTGAAGCTTTCTTT. V gene TRBV30 combines with J gene TRBJ1-1; D uncertain. Germline lookup yields CDR1 GTSNPN and CDR2 SVGIG (reference sequence). The CDR3 contains 15 residues. V was clipped by 3 bases and J by 2 bases, with 16 bases between them. Drawing the rest from reference TRBV30 and TRBJ1-1, the complete variable domain is SQTIHQWPATLVQPVGSPLSLECTVEGTSNPNLYWYRQAAGRGLQLLFYSVGIGQISSEVPQNLSASRPQDRQFILSSKKLLLSDSGFYLCAWRIKSARNTEAFFGQGTRLTVV.

The chain employs TRBV10-3 and TRBJ1-3; maybe TRBD1 (5 bases). Germline values: CDR1 ENHRY, CDR2 SYGVKD. V gave up 7 bases and J gave up 5 bases, with 15 bases separating them. This CDR3 comprises 14 residues. In DNA form, the CDR3 reads TGTGCCATCACGAGCGGGACGGGGAGAAACACCATATATTTT. Its protein product is CAITSGTGRNTIYF.

The table lists this clone with a count of one. The chain couples TRBV28 to TRBJ2-1; tentative D call: TRBD2 (6 bases). This CDR3 has 18 residues. CDR1 is MDHEN and CDR2 is SYDVKM in the germline V gene. Trimming left V 6 bases short and J 5 bases short, with 26 bases between. The CDR3 DNA reads as TGTGCCAGCAGCCTATTGAATTGGTTTGTAACGGGAGACAATGAGCAGTTCTTC. As protein: CASSLLNWFVTGDNEQFF. The full variable domain, rest sourced from reference TRBV28 and TRBJ2-1, is DVKVTQSSRYLVKRTGEKVFLECVQDMDHENMFWYRQDPGLGLRLIYFSYDVKMKEKGDIPEGYSVSREKKERFSLILESASTNQTSMYLCASSLLNWFVTGDNEQFFGPGTRLTVL.

The chain uses TRBV7-9 and TRBJ2-1, with TRBD2 matching 7 bases. This CDR3 has 15 amino acids. V lost 3 bases, J lost 5 bases, and 7 bases stayed unmatched. Germline CDR1 SEHNR, CDR2 FQNEAQ (reference sequence). CDR3 residues: CASSFPGGTHNEQFF. The CDR3 region has the DNA TGTGCCAGCAGCTTCCCCGGGGGGACCCACAATGAGCAGTTCTTC.

The rearrangement links TRBV6-4 to TRBJ1-2, with no clear D. V shed 0 bases and J shed 6 bases, with 14 bases lying between them. CDR1 is MRHNA, CDR2 SNTAGT, per germline. The CDR3 totals 15 residues. The CDR3 DNA reads TGTGCCAGCAGTGACTCTTCGAGTGCCGCGAATGGCTACACCTTC. Residues: CASSDSSSAANGYTF.

The rearrangement joins TRBV5-6 to TRBJ1-1, with TRBD1 matching 7 bases. The CDR3 sequence is 14 residues long. Germline assignment: CDR1 SGHDT and CDR2 YYEEEE. J lost 7 bases, V lost 0 bases, and 6 bases had no gene match. The CDR3, as DNA: TGTGCCAGCAGCTTGGGCCAGGGGGTTGGTGAAGCTTTCTTT. It translates to CASSLGQGVGEAFF.

This sequence joins TRBV5-1 and TRBJ2-7; D is ambiguous. Germline values: CDR1 SGHRS, CDR2 YFSETQ. This CDR3 comprises 14 residues. V lost 4 bases and J lost 0, with 11 bases in between. CDR3 sequence: CASSPGLASYEQYF. The CDR3 DNA reads TGCGCCAGCAGCCCGGGTTTAGCCTCCTACGAGCAGTACTTC.

The chain carries TRBV29-1 and TRBJ1-1; 7 nucleotides match TRBD1. The trim removed 5 bases at V and 7 bases at J, leaving 7 bases unmatched. Germline values: CDR1 SQVTM, CDR2 ANQGSEA. The CDR3 has 12 residues. The CDR3 DNA follows: TGCAGCGTTATTGACAGGGCTGATGAAGCTTTCTTT. It encodes CSVIDRADEAFF. Complete variable domain (other parts from reference TRBV29-1 and TRBJ1-1): SAVISQKPSRDICQRGTSLTIQCQVDSQVTMMFWYRQQPGQSLTLIATANQGSEATYESGFVIDKFPISRPNLTFSTLTVSNMSPEDSSIYLCSVIDRADEAFFGQGTRLTVV.

The chain couples TRBV29-1 to TRBJ1-1; TRBD1 aligns across 8 bases. Trimming at V came to 4 bases and at J to 4 bases, leaving 8 bases not matched to a gene. Per germline, CDR1 SQVTM and CDR2 ANQGSEA. The CDR3 runs 14 residues. The CDR3 nucleotides read TGCAGCGTTGGGACAGGGAACGTCGGCACTGAAGCTTTCTTT. As protein: CSVGTGNVGTEAFF.

This clone came up once. CDR3 loop: CASSGNRGEGGELFF. The DNA for the CDR3 is TGCGCCAGCAGCGGAAACAGGGGTGAAGGCGGGGAGCTGTTTTTT. The genes are TRBV5-1 and TRBJ2-2, with 7 positions matching TRBD1. The ends lost 4 bases at V and 7 bases at J; junction bases unmatched: 10. The germline CDR1 and CDR2 sequences are SGHRS and YFSETQ. The CDR3 runs 15 residues.

This clone came up once. This chain joins TRBV5-4 and TRBJ2-6, with 7 bases lining up with TRBD1. V gave up 4 bases and J gave up 4 bases; unmatched junction bases: 8. The CDR3 has 16 amino acids. Per the germline V gene, CDR1 is SGHNT and CDR2 is YYREEE (reference sequence). The CDR3 protein is CASSLQGLIGANVLTF. CDR3 DNA sequence: TGTGCCAGCAGCCTACAGGGGTTAATCGGGGCCAACGTCCTGACTTTC.

This clone was seen only once. Other DNA variants within this sample encode the same CDR3. V usage is TRBV5-1 and J usage is TRBJ1-6; D is unresolved. CDR1 and CDR2 from the germline V gene are SGHRS and YFSETQ. The V end was cut by 0 bases, the J end by 1 base, with 5 bases between. The CDR3 has 15 amino acids. The DNA for the CDR3 is TGCGCCAGCAGCTTGGCCAGTTCCTATAATTCACCCCTCCACTTT. This codes for CASSLASSYNSPLHF.

V and J are TRBV5-1 and TRBJ2-2; 9 nucleotides match TRBD1. The junction had 1 base not matched to a gene; V was cut back by 0 bases and J by 4 bases. The CDR3 has 15 residues. Germline CDR1 and CDR2: SGHRS and YFSETQ. CDR3 loop: CASSLGTGVTGELFF. The CDR3 bases are TGCGCCAGCAGCTTGGGGACAGGGGTCACCGGGGAGCTGTTTTTT.

The rearrangement uses TRBV5-6 and TRBJ2-5; 9 bases map to TRBD2. The CDR3 length is 16 residues. Trimming removed 1 base from V and 7 bases from J; junction bases left unmatched: 11. Germline CDR1 is SGHDT and CDR2 is YYEEEE. CDR3: CASSLRLAGPEATQYF. The DNA for the CDR3 is TGTGCCAGCAGCTTGCGTCTAGCGGGGCCTGAAGCGACCCAGTACTTC.

This clone was seen once. The chain recombines TRBV6-5 with TRBJ1-5; no definite D call. The V end was cut by 5 bases, the J end by 6 bases, with 11 bases between. Germline assignment: CDR1 MNHEY and CDR2 SVGAGI. The CDR3 runs 13 residues. The CDR3 DNA reads TGTGCCAGCAGTCTGTCAGGTGGTCAGCCCCAGCATTTT. This translates into CASSLSGGQPQHF.

This clone was seen once. J is TRBJ2-1 and V is TRBV9, with 11 bases lining up with TRBD2. V was clipped by 0 bases and J by 9 bases; unmatched bases: 11. This CDR3 has 17 residues. From germline, CDR1 is SGDLS and CDR2 YYNGEE. Written as DNA, the CDR3 is TGTGCCAGCAGCGTAGATGCTGCGGGGACTAGCGGCCCTGAGCAGTTCTTC. This encodes CASSVDAAGTSGPEQFF. Looking up the rest from reference TRBV9 and TRBJ2-1 gives the full variable domain: DSGVTQTPKHLITATGQRVTLRCSPRSGDLSVYWYQQSLDQGLQFLIQYYNGEERAKGNILERFSAQQFPDLHSELNLSSLELGDSALYFCASSVDAAGTSGPEQFFGPGTRLTVL.

J is TRBJ2-7 and V is TRBV2; D is tentatively TRBD1 or TRBD2 (5 bases each). The CDR3 length is 15 residues. The V and J ends lost 4 bases and 3 bases respectively, with 16 bases between them. Germline assignment: CDR1 SNHLY and CDR2 FYNNEI. CDR3 coding DNA: TGTGCCAGCAGTGCCTCCGGGACCATGTTCTACGAGCAGTACTTC. Residues: CASSASGTMFYEQYF.

The chain has TRBV9 and TRBJ2-1, with a tentative D call TRBD2 (7 bases). CDR3 length equals 13 residues. The ends were cut back, 6 bases at V and 15 bases at J, with 22 bases in the middle. The V gene's germline CDR1 is SGDLS and CDR2 YYNGEE. The CDR3 DNA is TGTGCCAGCACCAACAGCCCGGGGGGCCCCCGGTTCTTC. Protein: CASTNSPGGPRFF.